What follows are 7 T cell receptor beta chains derived from one specimen sequenced in a study of cytomegalovirus exposure and HLA in healthy donors. Method: immunoSEQ multiplex PCR; TCRdb's copy keeps in-frame clones and lacks some. This sample has some 130,000 clones, with about 83% found just once. The sequenced sample was PBMCs. Every receptor here comes from a woman aged 25-40 years in good health and CMV-seronegative.

This clone occurred many times. The chain combines TRBV5-6 with TRBJ2-7; 7 nucleotides match TRBD2. The J segment lost 6 bases and the V segment lost 2 bases, leaving 8 bases of the junction unmatched. This CDR3 has 14 amino acids. Per the germline V gene, CDR1 is SGHDT and CDR2 is YYEEEE. CDR3 loop: CASSFRGGRGEQYF. The CDR3 DNA reads TGTGCCAGCAGCTTTCGCGGGGGAAGGGGCGAGCAGTACTTC.

This clone came up once. The gene calls are TRBV28 and TRBJ1-5; 8 positions match TRBD1. V lost 1 base and J lost 2; bases outside the gene matches: 1. Germline CDR1 is MDHEN and CDR2 is SYDVKM. The CDR3 contains 15 residues. DNA for the CDR3: TGTGCCAGCAGTTTATTGACAGGGGGCAATCAGCCCCAGCATTTT. Translation: CASSLLTGGNQPQHF.

CDR3 protein: CSALNEKLFF. For the CDR3, the DNA is TGCAGCGCACTAAATGAAAAACTGTTTTTT. The gene calls are TRBV29-1 and TRBJ1-4, with no clear D. Germline assignment: CDR1 SQVTM and CDR2 ANQGSEA. Trimming removed 7 bases at V and 5 bases at J, with 5 bases between. This CDR3 contains 10 residues.

This sequence joins TRBV1 and TRBJ2-3; TRBD2, the table's D call, was not compared with the DNA. TRBV1 is assigned pseudogene status. The CDR3 spans 17 residues. CDR3 sequence: CTSSHPGSGGRTDTQYF. The CDR3 bases are TGCACCAGCAGCCACCCTGGGAGCGGGGGACGCACAGATACGCAGTATTTT.

This chain's CDR3 is CASMWATGEETQYF. The CDR3 coding sequence is TGCGCCAGCATGTGGGCAACAGGGGAAGAGACCCAGTACTTC. The chain employs TRBV5-1 and TRBJ2-5, with 7 bases matching TRBD1. The trim removed 6 bases at V and 3 bases at J, leaving 8 bases unmatched. CDR1 and CDR2 (germline): SGHRS, YFSETQ. The CDR3 is made up of 14 amino acids.

This clone has just a few counts. V is TRBV21-1 and J is TRBJ2-5; the table gives TRBD1 as D, unverified against the DNA. TRBV21-1 is assigned pseudogene status. This CDR3 spans 16 amino acids. Here the CDR3 reads CASSKEAGQGKETQYF. The CDR3 bases are TGTGCCAGCAGCAAAGAAGCGGGACAGGGAAAGGAGACCCAGTACTTC.

V gene TRBV7-3 combines with J gene TRBJ1-2, with D possibly matching TRBD1 (5 bases). V lost 2 bases and J lost 2, with 12 bases in between. The CDR3 runs 15 residues. Germline V lookup: CDR1 SGHTA, CDR2 FQGTGA. CDR3 residues: CASSLRGGNNYGYTF. The CDR3 DNA is TGTGCCAGCAGCTTACGGGGGGGGAACAACTATGGCTACACCTTC.